This TCR beta chain stems from a study of cytomegalovirus exposure and HLA in healthy donors. The wider study: The same platform as the 650 to 700 first-cohort repertoires was used for the 95 to 150 validation repertoires, a later analysis reported.

Study observations and caveats: In vitro data verified a few CMV-associated chains as specific for CMV antigens. TCR beta chains numbering 164 were designated cytomegalovirus-associated. That first-cohort TCR clusters tended to co-occur in the 95 to 150 validation repertoires was found in a later analysis.

CDR1 and CDR2 from the germline V gene are MNHEY and SMNVEV (reference sequence). V lost 4 bases, J lost 1 base, and 10 bases lay in between. CDR3 length: 14 residues. Sequencing was performed with immunoSEQ multiplex PCR; in TCRdb, only in-frame clones are kept and a portion is missing. The sample lists roughly 60,000 clones, 95% seen once, with 5.8% in the top ten. Details on this clone: Its antigen is unknown.

The gene calls are TRBV27 and TRBJ1-1, with D perhaps TRBD1 (5 bases). The sequence was collected from a woman aged 18-29 years in good health and CMV-seropositive. The sample consisted of PBMCs. The CDR3 protein is CASSSGTANTEAFF. The CDR3 bases are TGTGCCAGCAGTTCGGGGACTGCGAACACTGAAGCTTTCTTT.